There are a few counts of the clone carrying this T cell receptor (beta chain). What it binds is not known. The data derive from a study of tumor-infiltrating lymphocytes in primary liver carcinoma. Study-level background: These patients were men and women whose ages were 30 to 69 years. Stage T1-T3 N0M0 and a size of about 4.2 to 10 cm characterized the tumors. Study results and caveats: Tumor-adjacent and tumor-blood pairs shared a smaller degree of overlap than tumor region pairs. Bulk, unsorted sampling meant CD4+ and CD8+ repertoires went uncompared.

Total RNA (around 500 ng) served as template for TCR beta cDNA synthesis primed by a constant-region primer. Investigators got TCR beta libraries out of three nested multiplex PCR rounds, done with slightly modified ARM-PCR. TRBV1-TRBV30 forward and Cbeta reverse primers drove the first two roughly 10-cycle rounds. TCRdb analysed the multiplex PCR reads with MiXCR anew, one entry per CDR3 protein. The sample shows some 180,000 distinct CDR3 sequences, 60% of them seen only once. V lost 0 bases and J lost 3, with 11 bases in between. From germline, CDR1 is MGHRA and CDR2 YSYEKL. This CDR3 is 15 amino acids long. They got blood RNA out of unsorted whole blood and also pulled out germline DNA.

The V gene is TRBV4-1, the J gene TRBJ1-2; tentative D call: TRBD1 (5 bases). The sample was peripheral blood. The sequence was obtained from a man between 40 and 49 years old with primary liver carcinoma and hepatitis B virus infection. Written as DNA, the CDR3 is TGCGCCAGCAGCCAAGATCGCCGGGACTACTATGGCTACACCTTC. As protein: CASSQDRRDYYGYTF.